The source of this T cell receptor (beta chain) is a study of shared T cell receptors in the human thymus. The method was immunoSEQ multiplex PCR; TCRdb's version includes in-frame clones alone and lacks a portion of them. The table includes hundreds of thousands of clones, more than 75% detected once. This CDR3 is built from 15 residues. The germline V gene encodes CDR1 MGHRA and CDR2 YSYEKL. With 0 bases removed from V and 3 bases from J, the gap between germline ends came to 11 bases. This sample was also put to use in a study of human thymus T cells. As that study records: Infants served as donors; they were healthy and Finnish and were having corrective surgery for congenital heart defects. The thymus was resected at corrective cardiac surgery. The related literature has documented a marked overlap of thymic repertoires among unrelated individuals.

Material: thymocytes. The TCR was taken from a boy younger than two with a congenital heart defect. J is TRBJ1-2 and V is TRBV4-1; D is uncertain. Written as DNA, the CDR3 is TGCGCCAGCAGCCAAGACTTGGGAGTCGACTATGGCTACACCTTC. Encoded protein: CASSQDLGVDYGYTF.